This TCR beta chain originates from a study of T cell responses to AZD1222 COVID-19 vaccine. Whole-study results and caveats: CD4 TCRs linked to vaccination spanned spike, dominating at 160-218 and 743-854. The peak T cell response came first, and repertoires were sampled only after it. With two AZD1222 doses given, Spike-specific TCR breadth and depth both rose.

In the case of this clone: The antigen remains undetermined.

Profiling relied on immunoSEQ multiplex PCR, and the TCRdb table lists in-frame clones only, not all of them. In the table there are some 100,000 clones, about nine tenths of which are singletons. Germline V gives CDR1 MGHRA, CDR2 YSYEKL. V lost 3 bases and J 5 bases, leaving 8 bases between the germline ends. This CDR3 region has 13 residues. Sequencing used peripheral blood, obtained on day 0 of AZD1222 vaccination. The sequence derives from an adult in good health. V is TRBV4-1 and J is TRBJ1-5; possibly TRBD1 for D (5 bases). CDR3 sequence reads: CASSHQGDQPQHF. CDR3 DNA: TGCGCCAGCAGCCACCAGGGTGATCAGCCCCAGCATTTT.